This T cell receptor beta chain was sequenced in a study of blood T cell repertoires in COVID-19. In the study overall: Samples taken during acute and convalescent COVID-19 were collected in the United States, Italy and Spain. T cells, B-cell-depleted T cells, or PBMCs provided the cDNA or gDNA that served as material.

In the source study's methods: Estimated nucleated cell counts came from reference gene primer amplification. Profiled with immunoSEQ multiplex PCR; TCRdb holds only in-frame clones, not every one. V and J calls and clone size follow that table, whereas D and trimming were derived from the DNA. The sample has 60,000 to 85,000 clones, around 82% seen once. The germline gives CDR1 GTSNPN, CDR2 SVGIG (reference sequence). V gave up 6 bases and J gave up 4 bases, with 13 bases separating them. The CDR3 contains 13 residues. The receptor's source is a human donor in a cohort sampled during active COVID-19. The chain joins TRBV30 to TRBJ1-3, with D possibly being TRBD1 (6 bases). Sequenced sample: peripheral blood. The CDR3 reads CACLRDIGNTIYF. CDR3 DNA: TGTGCCTGTCTCAGGGACATCGGAAACACCATATATTTT.